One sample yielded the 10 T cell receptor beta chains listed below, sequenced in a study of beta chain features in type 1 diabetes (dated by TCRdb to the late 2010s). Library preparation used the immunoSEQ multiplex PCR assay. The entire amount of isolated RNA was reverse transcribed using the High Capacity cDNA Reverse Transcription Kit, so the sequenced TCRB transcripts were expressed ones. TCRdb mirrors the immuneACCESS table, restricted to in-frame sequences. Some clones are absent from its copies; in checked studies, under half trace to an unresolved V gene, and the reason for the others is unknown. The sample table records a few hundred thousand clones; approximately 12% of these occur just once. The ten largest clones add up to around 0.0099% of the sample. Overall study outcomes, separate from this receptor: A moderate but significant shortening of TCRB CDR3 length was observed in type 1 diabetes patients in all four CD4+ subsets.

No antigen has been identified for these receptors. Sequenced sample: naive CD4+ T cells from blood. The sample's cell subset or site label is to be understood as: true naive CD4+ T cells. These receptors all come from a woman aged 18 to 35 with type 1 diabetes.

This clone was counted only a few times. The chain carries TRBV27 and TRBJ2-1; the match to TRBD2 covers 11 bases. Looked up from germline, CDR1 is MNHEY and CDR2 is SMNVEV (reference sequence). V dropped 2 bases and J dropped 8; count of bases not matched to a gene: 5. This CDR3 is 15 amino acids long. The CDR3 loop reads CASSLTSGSWYEQFF. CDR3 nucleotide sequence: TGTGCCAGCAGTTTAACTAGCGGGAGTTGGTATGAGCAGTTCTTC.

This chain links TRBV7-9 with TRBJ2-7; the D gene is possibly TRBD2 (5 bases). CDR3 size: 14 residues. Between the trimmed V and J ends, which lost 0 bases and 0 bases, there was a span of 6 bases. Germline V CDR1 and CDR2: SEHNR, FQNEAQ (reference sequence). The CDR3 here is CASSLAGVSYEQYF. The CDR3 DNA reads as TGTGCCAGCAGCTTAGCCGGGGTCTCCTACGAGCAGTACTTC.

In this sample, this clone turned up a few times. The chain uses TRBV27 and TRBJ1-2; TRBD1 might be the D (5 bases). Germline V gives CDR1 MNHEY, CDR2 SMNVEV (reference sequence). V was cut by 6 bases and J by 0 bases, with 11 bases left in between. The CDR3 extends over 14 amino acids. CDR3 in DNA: TGTGCCAGCAGCAGGACACTCACTAACTATGGCTACACCTTC. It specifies CASSRTLTNYGYTF.

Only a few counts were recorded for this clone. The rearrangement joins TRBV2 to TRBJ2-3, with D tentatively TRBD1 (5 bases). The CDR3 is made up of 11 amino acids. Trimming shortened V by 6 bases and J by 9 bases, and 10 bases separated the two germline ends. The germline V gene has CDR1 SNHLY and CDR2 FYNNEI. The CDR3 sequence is CASRDTPTQYF. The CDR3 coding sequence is TGTGCCAGCAGGGACACACCCACGCAGTATTTT.

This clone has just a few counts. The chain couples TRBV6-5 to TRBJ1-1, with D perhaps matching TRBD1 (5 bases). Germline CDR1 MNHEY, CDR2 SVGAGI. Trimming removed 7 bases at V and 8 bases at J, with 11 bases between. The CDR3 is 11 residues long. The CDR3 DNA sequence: TGTGCCAGCAATACTGGGGGGGAAGCTTTCTTT. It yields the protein CASNTGGEAFF.

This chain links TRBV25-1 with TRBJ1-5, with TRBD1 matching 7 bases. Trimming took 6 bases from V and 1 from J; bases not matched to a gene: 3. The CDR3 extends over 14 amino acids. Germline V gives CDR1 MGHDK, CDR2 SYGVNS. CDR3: CASRETGSNQPQHF. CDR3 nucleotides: TGTGCCAGCAGGGAGACAGGGAGCAATCAGCCCCAGCATTTT. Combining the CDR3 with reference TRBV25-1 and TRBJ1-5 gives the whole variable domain EADIYQTPRYLVIGTGKKITLECSQTMGHDKMYWYQQDPGMELHLIHYSYGVNSTEKGDLSSESTVSRIRTEHFPLTLESARPSHTSQYLCASRETGSNQPQHFGDGTRLSIL.

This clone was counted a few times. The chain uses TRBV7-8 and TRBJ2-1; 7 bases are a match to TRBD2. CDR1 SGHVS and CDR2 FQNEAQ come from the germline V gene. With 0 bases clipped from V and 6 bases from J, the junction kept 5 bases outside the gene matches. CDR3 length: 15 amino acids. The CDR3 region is CASSLAGLVSNEQFF. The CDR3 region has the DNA TGTGCCAGCAGCTTAGCTGGACTAGTATCCAATGAGCAGTTCTTC.

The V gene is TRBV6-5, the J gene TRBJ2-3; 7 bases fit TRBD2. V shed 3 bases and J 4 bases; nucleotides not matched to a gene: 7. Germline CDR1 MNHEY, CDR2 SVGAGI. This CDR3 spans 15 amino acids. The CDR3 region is CASSYGSGGADTQYF. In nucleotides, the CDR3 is TGTGCCAGCAGTTATGGGTCGGGGGGAGCAGATACGCAGTATTTT.

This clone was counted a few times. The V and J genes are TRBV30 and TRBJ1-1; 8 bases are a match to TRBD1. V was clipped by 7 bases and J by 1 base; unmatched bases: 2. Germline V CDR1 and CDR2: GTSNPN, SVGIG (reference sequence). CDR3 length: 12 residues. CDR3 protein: CALTGGNTEAFF. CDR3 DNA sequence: TGTGCCTTAACAGGGGGGAACACTGAAGCTTTCTTT.

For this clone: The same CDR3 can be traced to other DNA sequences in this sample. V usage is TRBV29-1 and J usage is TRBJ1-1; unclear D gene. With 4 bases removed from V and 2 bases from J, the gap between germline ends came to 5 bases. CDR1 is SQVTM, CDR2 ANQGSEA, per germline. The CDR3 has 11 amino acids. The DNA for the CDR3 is TGCAGCGTTGCGCGTAACACTGAAGCTTTCTTT. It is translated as CSVARNTEAFF.